This T cell receptor beta chain was identified in a study of metastatic and nonmetastatic thyroid tumors. Overall study findings and caveats: It was reported that TCR beta diversity was significantly higher in malignant thyroid tumors than benign nodules, in blood and tumor.

TCRdb called clones again from the PCR reads with MiXCR. Altogether some 18,000 clones are present, 35% to 40% being singletons, with the ten largest covering more than 20%. For this clone: What it binds is unknown.

Thyroid surgery was performed in patients who had received no treatment beforehand. The material sequenced was tumor tissue. The clonotype originates from a female donor with papillary thyroid cancer or a benign thyroid nodule (not recorded which). Some clones in this sample may be carry-over from other donors' samples.

The CDR3 here is CASSLVGSSYEQYF. Here the CDR3 DNA reads TGTGCCAGCAGCCTCGTTGGGAGCTCCTACGAGCAGTACTTC. The chain employs TRBV4-2 and TRBJ2-7; D possibly corresponds to TRBD2 (5 bases). The CDR3 is 14 residues long. Germline V gene lookup returns CDR1 LGHNA and CDR2 YNFKEQ. The V end was cut by 4 bases, the J end by 0 bases, with 10 bases between.